The clone carrying this T cell receptor (beta chain) has only one observation. A J-beta primer mix and a sample-barcoded 5' primer were used in a second PCR of roughly 6 to 12 cycles. TCRdb ran MiXCR on the 5' RACE reads and lists one entry per CDR3 protein. The profile shows hundreds of thousands of distinct CDR3 sequences, roughly three fifths of them singletons. The data stem from a study of blood T cells in healthy people across ages. Every donor provided roughly 10 milliliters of peripheral blood. Each sample yielded at least 6 micrograms of PBMC total RNA. From germline, CDR1 is DFQATT and CDR2 SNEGSKA (reference sequence). The CDR3 has 13 residues.

The V call is TRBV20-1, the J call TRBJ2-4, with a possible D match to TRBD1 (6 bases). Matching the DNA end better, TRBJ2-7 makes the J call doubtful. What was sequenced was blood. This receptor was obtained from a man between 35 and 55 years old in good health. CDR3 in amino acids: CSARIRGSYEQYF. CDR3 nucleotide sequence: TGCAGTGCTAGAATCAGGGGCTCCTACGAGCAGTACTTC.